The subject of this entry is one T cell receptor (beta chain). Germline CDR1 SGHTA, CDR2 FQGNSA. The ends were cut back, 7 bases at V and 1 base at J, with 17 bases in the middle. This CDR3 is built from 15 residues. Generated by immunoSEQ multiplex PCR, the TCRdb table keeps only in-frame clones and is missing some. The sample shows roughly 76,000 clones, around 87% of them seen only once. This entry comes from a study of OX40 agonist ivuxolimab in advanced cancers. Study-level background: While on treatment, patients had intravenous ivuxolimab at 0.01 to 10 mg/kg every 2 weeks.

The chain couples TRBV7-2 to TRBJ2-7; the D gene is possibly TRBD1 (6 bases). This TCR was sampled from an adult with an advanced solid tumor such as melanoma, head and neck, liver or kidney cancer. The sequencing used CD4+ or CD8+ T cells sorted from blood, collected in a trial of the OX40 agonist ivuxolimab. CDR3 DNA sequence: TGTGCCAGCAACACTTCCGGGACAAGGTCCTACGAGCAGTACTTC. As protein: CASNTSGTRSYEQYF.